This entry concerns a single T cell receptor beta chain. In the authors' workflow: It was from reference gene primer amplification that nucleated cell counts were estimated. Assay: immunoSEQ multiplex PCR; the TCRdb copy retains only in-frame clones and omits some. That table gives V, J and clone size, and the DNA gave D and trimming. This table has over 250,000 clones, approximately 83% appearing once. These data originate in a study of blood T cell repertoires in COVID-19. Across the study: The origin of the acute and convalescent COVID-19 samples was the United States, Italy and Spain. PBMCs, B-cell-depleted T cells, or T cells provided the cDNA or gDNA that made up the material.

Trimming shortened V by 5 bases and J by 8 bases, and 16 bases separated the two germline ends. Germline assignment: CDR1 SGHDT and CDR2 YYEEEE. The CDR3 runs 13 residues. J is TRBJ1-2 and V is TRBV5-6; D is unclear. The sequenced sample was peripheral blood. The receptor was derived from a woman in her 70s with acute or convalescent COVID-19. For the CDR3, the DNA is TGTGCCAGCAGTTTTATAGGACCGGGGGGCTACACCTTC. It is translated as CASSFIGPGGYTF. The full variable domain, rest sourced from reference TRBV5-6 and TRBJ1-2, is DAGVTQSPTHLIKTRGQQVTLRCSPKSGHDTVSWYQQALGQGPQFIFQYYEEEERQRGNFPDRFSGHQFPNYSSELNVNALLLGDSALYLCASSFIGPGGYTFGSGTRLTVV.